There are a few counts of the clone carrying this T cell receptor (beta chain). Its specificity is not known. This specimen belongs to a study of T-cell memory formation after mild COVID-19. Study summary: Clustering of TCRs was largely donor specific.

TCRdb passed the 5' RACE reads through MiXCR, listing each CDR3 protein once. The table lists around 310,000 distinct CDR3 sequences, 14% of them singletons, with around 20% in the top ten. The CDR3 runs 16 residues. CDR1 and CDR2 (germline): SGHRS, YFSETQ. With 3 bases removed from V and 1 base from J, the gap between germline ends came to 15 bases. Study-wide results and caveats: The study detected some responding clones in pre-infection memory, suggesting cross-reactive memory joined.

Specimen: PBMCs or a T cell subset sorted from them (not recorded which). This receptor was taken from a man between 18 and 29 years old who had mild COVID-19 (a few samples of this study predate the infection). Cell type and time point are not known. This sequence joins TRBV5-1 and TRBJ2-3; D perhaps matches TRBD2 (5 bases). DNA for the CDR3: TGCGCCAGCAGCTATGCGGGCCCCGGCGGCACAGATACGCAGTATTTT. Its protein product is CASSYAGPGGTDTQYF.